The clone carrying this TCR beta chain was counted once. Sequence at one end of the junction differs from germline and may be a read error. This record comes from a study of blood T cells in healthy people across ages. This CDR3 is built from 15 residues. Using a J-beta primer mix together with a sample-barcoded 5' primer, a second PCR was run for about 6 to 12 cycles. MiXCR, applied by TCRdb to the 5' RACE reads, yields one record per CDR3 protein. The table records 650,000 to 800,000 distinct CDR3 sequences, around 52% of them present only once. The chain couples TRBV12-3 or TRBV12-4 to TRBJ1-1; D perhaps matches TRBD1 (6 bases). The TCR sequence derives from a woman older than 75 in good health. Specimen: blood. The CDR3 sequence is CASSLGGALHTEASF. Here the CDR3 DNA reads TGTGCCAGCAGTTTAGGGGGGGCCCTACACACTGAAGCTTCCTTT.